This TCR beta chain stems from a study of early T cells in non-severe SARS-CoV-2 infection. TCRdb recomputed calls from the 5' RACE reads with MiXCR, one row per CDR3 protein. The data contain approximately 99,000 distinct CDR3 sequences, about an eighth of them seen just once; the ten biggest clones take up 3.1%. CDR1 and CDR2 (germline): SGHDN, FVKESK. The CDR3 has 14 residues. V lost 3 bases and J 1 base, leaving 7 bases between the germline ends. Study-wide results and caveats: Sequences matched to VDJdb favored anti-spike CD8 responses, while private and CD4 specificities were missed.

This clonotype was detected only a few times. Its antigen is not known. The chain recombines TRBV14 with TRBJ2-1; possible D gene TRBD2, 5 bases. Material for sequencing was whole blood. This TCR came from an adult who was a healthcare worker with PCR-confirmed SARS-CoV-2 infection or an uninfected control (not recorded which). Here the CDR3 reads CASSQGRSYNEQFF. The CDR3 region has the DNA TGTGCCAGCAGCCAGGGGAGATCCTACAATGAGCAGTTCTTC.